The 27 T cell receptor beta chains given below trace back to one sample, sequenced in a study of cytomegalovirus exposure and HLA in healthy donors. PCR primers comprised 60 Vbeta and 13 Jbeta primers. Profiling relied on immunoSEQ multiplex PCR, and the TCRdb table lists in-frame clones only, not all of them. This sample has about 130,000 clones, with 84% found just once. The sample comprised PBMCs. These TCRs come from a young woman in good health and CMV-seropositive.

The chain combines TRBV25-1 with TRBJ2-1, with D uncertain. The germline CDR1 and CDR2 sequences are MGHDK and SYGVNS. This CDR3 has 13 residues. V lost 4 bases and J lost 6, with 10 bases in between. CDR3 protein: CASSVTAGNEQFF. CDR3 bases: TGTGCCAGCAGTGTAACAGCAGGCAATGAGCAGTTCTTC. The variable domain in full, with the rest retrieved from reference TRBV25-1 and TRBJ2-1, is EADIYQTPRYLVIGTGKKITLECSQTMGHDKMYWYQQDPGMELHLIHYSYGVNSTEKGDLSSESTVSRIRTEHFPLTLESARPSHTSQYLCASSVTAGNEQFFGPGTRLTVL.

The gene calls are TRBV5-1 and TRBJ2-5; 11 bases are a match to TRBD2. The CDR3 is 15 residues long. Germline V gene sequence: CDR1 SGHRS, CDR2 YFSETQ. The V segment lost 6 bases and the J segment 5 bases; nucleotides outside the gene matches: 9. The CDR3 bases are TGCGCCAGCACCTTAGCGGGGGGGCCGGAGGAGACCCAGTACTTC. It encodes CASTLAGGPEETQYF.

This clone came up once. The gene calls are TRBV28 and TRBJ1-1; no clear D. V was pared by 5 bases and J by 1 base, with 11 bases between. CDR1 and CDR2 (germline): MDHEN, SYDVKM. This CDR3 is 14 amino acids long. This CDR3 reads CASSPFTGNTEAFF. The CDR3 DNA reads TGTGCCAGCAGTCCGTTTACGGGGAACACTGAAGCTTTCTTT. Together with reference TRBV28 and TRBJ1-1, the CDR3 gives the full variable domain: DVKVTQSSRYLVKRTGEKVFLECVQDMDHENMFWYRQDPGLGLRLIYFSYDVKMKEKGDIPEGYSVSREKKERFSLILESASTNQTSMYLCASSPFTGNTEAFFGQGTRLTVV.

This clone was found once. The chain carries TRBV19 and TRBJ1-1; D possibly corresponds to TRBD1 (5 bases). The germline gives CDR1 LNHDA, CDR2 SQIVND (reference sequence). The CDR3 is 14 residues long. V lost 7 bases and J lost 2, with 14 bases in between. The CDR3 DNA reads as TGTGCCAGTATGAAGGTAGGGGCTAACACTGAAGCTTTCTTT. Its protein is CASMKVGANTEAFF.

The rearrangement joins TRBV19 to TRBJ2-2; TRBD1 might be the D (6 bases). Germline CDR1 and CDR2: LNHDA and SQIVND (reference sequence). V gave up 10 bases and J gave up 5 bases, with 20 bases separating them. CDR3 size: 15 residues. The CDR3 DNA follows: TGTGCCACTTCCCCTGGGGGCACACTAACCGGGGAGCTGTTTTTT. Amino acids: CATSPGGTLTGELFF.

The chain employs TRBV5-1 and TRBJ2-1, with 7 bases fitting TRBD2. The CDR3 is 15 residues long. Germline CDR1 reads SGHRS; CDR2 reads YFSETQ. Trimming cost V 5 bases and J 6 bases; bases outside gene matches: 11. This CDR3 reads CASRPPSGRSNEQFF. For the CDR3, the DNA is TGCGCCAGCAGACCTCCTAGCGGACGATCCAATGAGCAGTTCTTC.

This rearrangement joins TRBV7-9 to TRBJ1-1, with D tentatively TRBD1 (5 bases). CDR1 and CDR2 from the germline V gene are SEHNR and FQNEAQ (reference sequence). This CDR3 region has 14 residues. V was clipped by 1 base and J by 4 bases, with 10 bases between them. CDR3 DNA: TGTGCCAGCAGCTTAGGCGGGGGGAGCACTGAAGCTTTCTTT. Amino acids: CASSLGGGSTEAFF.

In nucleotides, the CDR3 is TGTGCCAGCAGTTTAGTTAGCGGGGAAAATGAGCAGTTCTTC. Translating gives CASSLVSGENEQFF. This chain links TRBV27 with TRBJ2-1, with 8 positions matching TRBD2. The V segment lost 2 bases and the J segment 7 bases; nucleotides outside the gene matches: 4. Germline values: CDR1 MNHEY, CDR2 SMNVEV (reference sequence). This CDR3 region has 14 residues.

Here the CDR3 DNA reads TGTGCCAGCAGCTCGGGACAGGGAAGGGAAAAACTGTTTTTT. Amino acid sequence: CASSSGQGREKLFF. V and J are TRBV7-2 and TRBJ1-4; 9 bases are shared with TRBD1. With V trimmed by 4 bases and J by 8 bases, 5 bases remained unmatched. Germline values: CDR1 SGHTA, CDR2 FQGNSA. This CDR3 comprises 14 residues.

The chain uses TRBV25-1 and TRBJ2-2, with 7 bases matching TRBD2. This CDR3 has 15 amino acids. Trimming at V came to 4 bases and at J to 2 bases, leaving 4 bases not matched to a gene. CDR1 MGHDK and CDR2 SYGVNS come from the germline V gene. The CDR3: CASSVPGLNTGELFF. DNA of the CDR3: TGTGCCAGCAGTGTTCCGGGACTAAACACCGGGGAGCTGTTTTTT.

The rearrangement uses TRBV5-4 and TRBJ1-1; D remains ambiguous. The V gene lost 4 bases and the J gene lost 1 base, with 8 bases spanning the gap. This CDR3 is built from 13 residues. Germline V gene sequence: CDR1 SGHNT, CDR2 YYREEE (reference sequence). CDR3 nucleotide sequence: TGTGCCAGCAGCGACATGGGGAACACTGAAGCTTTCTTT. It is translated as CASSDMGNTEAFF.

V is TRBV9 and J is TRBJ1-3; D is unresolved. V dropped 4 bases and J dropped 4 bases, with 6 bases sitting between them. CDR1 is SGDLS, CDR2 YYNGEE, per germline. The CDR3 runs to 12 residues. CDR3 nucleotides: TGTGCCAGCAGCCCCGAGGGAAACACCATATATTTT. It encodes CASSPEGNTIYF. The complete variable domain, with remaining parts taken from reference TRBV9 and TRBJ1-3, reads DSGVTQTPKHLITATGQRVTLRCSPRSGDLSVYWYQQSLDQGLQFLIQYYNGEERAKGNILERFSAQQFPDLHSELNLSSLELGDSALYFCASSPEGNTIYFGEGSWLTVV.

The count of this clone is one. The rearrangement uses TRBV25-1 and TRBJ1-5, with D tentatively TRBD1 (6 bases). Germline CDR1 and CDR2: MGHDK and SYGVNS. Trimming shortened V by 4 bases and J by 4 bases, and 14 bases separated the two germline ends. There are 15 residues in the CDR3. This CDR3 is CASSGSRDKNQPQHF. Here the CDR3 DNA reads TGTGCCAGCAGTGGATCCCGGGACAAAAATCAGCCCCAGCATTTT. Looking up the rest from reference TRBV25-1 and TRBJ1-5 gives the full variable domain: EADIYQTPRYLVIGTGKKITLECSQTMGHDKMYWYQQDPGMELHLIHYSYGVNSTEKGDLSSESTVSRIRTEHFPLTLESARPSHTSQYLCASSGSRDKNQPQHFGDGTRLSIL.

The chain joins TRBV9 to TRBJ2-6, with a possible D match to TRBD2 (6 bases). V lost 0 bases to trimming and J lost 3 bases, with 16 bases between them. In germline, CDR1 is SGDLS, CDR2 YYNGEE. The CDR3 covers 18 residues. This chain's CDR3 is CASSVGSGERYGANVLTF. DNA of the CDR3: TGTGCCAGCAGCGTAGGGTCGGGGGAGCGTTATGGGGCCAACGTCCTGACTTTC.

This chain connects TRBV9 to TRBJ2-7, with 11 bases lining up with TRBD2. The ends lost 3 bases at V and 3 bases at J; junction bases unmatched: 2. There are 14 residues in the CDR3. From germline, CDR1 is SGDLS and CDR2 YYNGEE. In DNA form, the CDR3 reads TGTGCCAGCAGCGGGGGGACTAGCGGCTACGAGCAGTACTTC. It is translated as CASSGGTSGYEQYF.

The V call is TRBV6-5, the J call TRBJ2-5, with unresolved D. Gene TRBJ2-7 matches the end of the DNA better, so the J call may be wrong. CDR1 MNHEY and CDR2 SVGAGI come from the germline V gene. The CDR3 totals 14 residues. The CDR3 sequence is CASSLASLSYEQYF. CDR3 nucleotides: TGTGCCAGCAGCCTTGCGTCCCTTTCTTACGAGCAGTACTTC.

The chain has TRBV5-1 and TRBJ2-3, with D perhaps matching TRBD1 (5 bases). Between the trimmed V and J ends, which lost 2 bases and 6 bases, there was a span of 19 bases. This CDR3 region has 16 residues. CDR1 is SGHRS and CDR2 is YFSETQ in the germline V gene. CDR3 nucleotides: TGCGCCAGCAGCTTAAGGTCCCAGGGCAAATCGGATACGCAGTATTTT. Translation: CASSLRSQGKSDTQYF.

The chain carries TRBV6-6 and TRBJ1-2; 9 bases are shared with TRBD1. Looked up from germline, CDR1 is MNHNY and CDR2 is SVGAGI (reference sequence). This CDR3 is built from 14 residues. V lost 6 bases and J lost 3; bases outside the gene matches: 5. CDR3 residues: CASSLTGGDYGYTF. The CDR3, as DNA: TGTGCCAGCAGCTTAACAGGGGGCGACTATGGCTACACCTTC.

The J gene is TRBJ2-5, the V gene TRBV21-1; no DNA check was done on the table's D call, TRBD2. TRBV21-1 counts as a pseudogene. This CDR3 contains 14 residues. CDR3 nucleotides: TGTGCCAGCAGGCTAATGACTAGACTAGAGACCCAGTACTTC. The encoded protein is CASRLMTRLETQYF.

The rearrangement uses TRBV29-1 and TRBJ2-5; 9 bases fit TRBD2. CDR1 is SQVTM and CDR2 is ANQGSEA in the germline V gene. This CDR3 has 14 residues. The junction had 8 bases not matched to a gene; V was cut back by 4 bases and J by 5 bases. The CDR3 DNA reads TGCAGCGTTGTCGGCGGGGGGGACCTGGAGACCCAGTACTTC. Its translation is CSVVGGGDLETQYF.

This chain joins TRBV7-6 and TRBJ2-7; maybe TRBD1 (6 bases). Trimming removed 7 bases from V and 4 bases from J, with 14 bases in between. Germline-derived CDR1 and CDR2 are SGHVS and FNYEAQ. The CDR3 contains 13 residues. This CDR3 is CASTDRHGYEQYF. CDR3 DNA: TGTGCCAGCACCGACAGGCATGGGTACGAGCAGTACTTC. Combining the CDR3 with reference TRBV7-6 and TRBJ2-7 gives the whole variable domain GAGVSQSPRYKVTKRGQDVALRCDPISGHVSLYWYRQALGQGPEFLTYFNYEAQQDKSGLPNDRFSAERPEGSISTLTIQRTEQRDSAMYRCASTDRHGYEQYFGPGTRLTVT.

The chain employs TRBV28 and TRBJ2-3; 9 bases map to TRBD2. There are 15 residues in the CDR3. Germline V lookup: CDR1 MDHEN, CDR2 SYDVKM. Trimming at V came to 2 bases and at J to 4 bases, leaving 4 bases not matched to a gene. DNA for the CDR3: TGTGCCAGCAGTTTACTCGCGGGGGGGTCAGATACGCAGTATTTT. The encoded protein is CASSLLAGGSDTQYF.

V is TRBV7-3 and J is TRBJ1-1; unclear D gene. The CDR3 covers 13 residues. V dropped 5 bases and J dropped 4 bases, with 11 bases sitting between them. The germline V gene encodes CDR1 SGHTA and CDR2 FQGTGA. DNA of the CDR3: TGTGCCAGCAGCCTAAGAGCCGGCACTGAAGCTTTCTTT. It encodes CASSLRAGTEAFF.

The rearrangement links TRBV6-1 to TRBJ2-7; D remains ambiguous. The CDR3 is 10 amino acids. Per the germline V gene, CDR1 is MNHNS and CDR2 is SASEGT. With 8 bases removed from V and 3 bases from J, the gap between germline ends came to 5 bases. The CDR3 DNA is TGTGCCAGCGCGAACTACGAGCAGTACTTC. Protein product: CASANYEQYF.

The rearrangement links TRBV6-4 to TRBJ2-3, with D possibly being TRBD2 (6 bases). The V and J ends lost 8 bases and 0 bases respectively, with 15 bases between them. The germline V gene has CDR1 MRHNA and CDR2 SNTAGT. The CDR3 consists of 15 residues. The CDR3, as DNA: TGTGCCAGCTCCCTACTAGCCTCTAGCACAGATACGCAGTATTTT. It translates to CASSLLASSTDTQYF.

With respect to this clone: One junction end does not reproduce the germline sequence, and a read error may be involved. The chain is built from TRBV6-5 and TRBJ2-7, with D unresolved. Germline CDR1 MNHEY, CDR2 SVGAGI. The CDR3 length is 11 residues. The CDR3 region has the DNA TGTGCCAGCAGTTACTCCTCCGAGCAGTACTTC. This sequence encodes CASSYSSEQYF.

The chain joins TRBV28 to TRBJ2-7; tentatively, D is TRBD1 (6 bases). This CDR3 region has 13 residues. The V gene's germline CDR1 is MDHEN and CDR2 SYDVKM. The V end was cut by 6 bases, the J end by 4 bases, with 13 bases between. The CDR3: CASRATGLYEQYF. The CDR3 region has the DNA TGTGCCAGCAGGGCGACAGGTTTATACGAGCAGTACTTC.